Each of the 20 T cell receptor beta chains below was sequenced from the same sample in a study of blood T cell repertoires in COVID-19. TCRdb's table, derived via immunoSEQ multiplex PCR, lists solely in-frame clones and lacks some. The sample carries 250,000 to 300,000 clones, 70% to 90% recorded once. Sequencing was performed on peripheral blood. The source is a man aged 25-45 years with active or convalescent COVID-19.

The CDR3 spells CAISAGNEQFF. In nucleotides, the CDR3 is TGTGCCATCAGTGCAGGGAATGAGCAGTTCTTC. This chain connects TRBV10-3 to TRBJ2-1; a possible D gene is TRBD1 (5 bases). Germline assignment: CDR1 ENHRY and CDR2 SYGVKD. V gave up 4 bases and J gave up 7 bases, with 5 bases separating them. The CDR3 covers 11 residues.

The chain joins TRBV27 to TRBJ2-7; 8 bases are shared with TRBD2. The V segment lost 3 bases and the J segment 4 bases; nucleotides outside the gene matches: 2. CDR3 length equals 13 residues. Germline CDR1 reads MNHEY; CDR2 reads SMNVEV (reference sequence). The CDR3 is CASSLGLVYEQYF. The CDR3, as DNA: TGTGCCAGCAGTTTGGGACTAGTGTACGAGCAGTACTTC.

The chain carries TRBV18 and TRBJ1-1; the match to TRBD1 covers 8 bases. The germline gives CDR1 KGHSH, CDR2 LQKENI. V shed 2 bases, J shed 4 bases, and the junction held 6 bases outside the gene matches. This CDR3 region has 15 residues. The CDR3 sequence: CASSPETGARTEAFF. CDR3 nucleotides: TGTGCCAGCTCACCAGAGACAGGGGCCCGCACTGAAGCTTTCTTT. The whole variable domain, filled in from reference TRBV18 and TRBJ1-1, reads NAGVMQNPRHLVRRRGQEARLRCSPMKGHSHVYWYRQLPEEGLKFMVYLQKENIIDESGMPKERFSAEFPKEGPSILRIQQVVRGDSAAYFCASSPETGARTEAFFGQGTRLTVV.

The chain has TRBV3-1 (or the pseudogene TRBV3-2) and TRBJ2-3, with 13 nucleotides matching TRBD2. Per the germline V gene, CDR1 is LGHDT and CDR2 is YNNKEL (reference sequence). V lost 5 bases, J lost 2 bases, and 4 bases stayed unmatched. The CDR3 sequence is 16 residues long. The CDR3 DNA sequence: TGTGCCAGCAGCGTTACTAGCGGGGGGGTCACAGATACGCAGTATTTT. Translation: CASSVTSGGVTDTQYF.

The chain couples TRBV6-1 to TRBJ2-5, with 14 positions matching TRBD2. The germline V gene has CDR1 MNHNS and CDR2 SASEGT. The CDR3 length is 18 residues. J was trimmed by 5 bases and V by 5 bases; bases with no gene match: 13. The CDR3 DNA follows: TGTGCCAGCAGTAAAGGGACTAGCGGGGGCCTGACTTGGGAGACCCAGTACTTC. This encodes CASSKGTSGGLTWETQYF.

The rearrangement links TRBV11-3 to TRBJ2-2, with 8 nucleotides matching TRBD1. After removal of 5 bases from V and 6 bases from J, the junction contained 17 bases not matched to a gene. The germline V gene encodes CDR1 SGHNT and CDR2 YENEEA. This CDR3 spans 18 amino acids. CDR3 coding DNA: TGTGCCAGCAGCCCCGGGGCTCAGGGGGCTTTGGGGGCCGGGGAGCTGTTTTTT. Its protein product is CASSPGAQGALGAGELFF. Full variable domain (missing parts from reference TRBV11-3 and TRBJ2-2): EAGVVQSPRYKIIEKKQPVAFWCNPISGHNTLYWYLQNLGQGPELLIRYENEEAVDDSQLPKDRFSAERLKGVDSTLKIQPAELGDSAVYLCASSPGAQGALGAGELFFGEGSRLTVL.

The chain links TRBV7-9 to TRBJ2-7; D may be TRBD2 (7 bases). V lost 2 bases, J lost 4 bases, and 21 bases lay in between. The CDR3 extends over 17 amino acids. CDR1 is SEHNR and CDR2 is FQNEAQ in the germline V gene (reference sequence). DNA of the CDR3: TGTGCCAGCAGCTTAATTGAGGGCAGGGGAGGGATTTACGAGCAGTACTTC. It translates to CASSLIEGRGGIYEQYF. Filled out from reference TRBV7-9 and TRBJ2-7, the complete variable domain reads DTGVSQNPRHKITKRGQNVTFRCDPISEHNRLYWYRQTLGQGPEFLTYFQNEAQLEKSRLLSDRFSAERPKGSFSTLEIQRTEQGDSAMYLCASSLIEGRGGIYEQYFGPGTRLTVT.

The chain has TRBV3-1 (or the pseudogene TRBV3-2) and TRBJ2-3; 9 nucleotides agree with TRBD2. The CDR3 is 13 amino acids. Germline CDR1 reads LGHDT; CDR2 reads YNNKEL (reference sequence). Trimming at V came to 9 bases and at J to 4 bases, leaving 5 bases not matched to a gene. The CDR3 DNA reads as TGTGCCAGTGGGACTAGCTTGGCAGATACGCAGTATTTT. Amino acids: CASGTSLADTQYF.

The J gene is TRBJ2-5, the V gene TRBV6-6; a possible D gene is TRBD2 (6 bases). The CDR3 length is 12 residues. Deletions cut 6 bases from V and 7 bases from J, with 12 bases between. The germline V gene encodes CDR1 MNHNY and CDR2 SVGAGI (reference sequence). Here the CDR3 reads CASRGWGGTQYF. In DNA form, the CDR3 reads TGTGCCAGCAGGGGGTGGGGAGGGACCCAGTACTTC.

This clone was seen only once. The chain joins TRBV11-1 to TRBJ2-7; 10 bases map to TRBD2. Germline CDR1 reads SGHAT; CDR2 reads FQDESV (reference sequence). V dropped 1 base and J dropped 4; count of bases not matched to a gene: 7. CDR3 length: 16 amino acids. This CDR3 is CASSLELAGMRYEQYF. The CDR3 DNA follows: TGTGCCAGCAGCTTAGAACTAGCGGGGATGCGATACGAGCAGTACTTC.

This chain connects TRBV30 to TRBJ2-3; 8 positions agree with TRBD2. Trimming removed 2 bases from V and 6 bases from J; junction bases left unmatched: 1. The germline CDR1 and CDR2 sequences are GTSNPN and SVGIG (reference sequence). The length of the CDR3 is 12 residues. The CDR3 sequence is CAWSRGGDTQYF. CDR3 bases: TGTGCCTGGAGTCGGGGGGGCGATACGCAGTATTTT.

This clone was seen only a few times. The chain carries TRBV5-1 and TRBJ1-3, with D possibly being TRBD1 (6 bases). This CDR3 contains 14 residues. Germline V lookup: CDR1 SGHRS, CDR2 YFSETQ. The ends were cut back, 4 bases at V and 4 bases at J, with 12 bases in the middle. The DNA of the CDR3 is TGCGCCAGCAGCCCGAGGGGGGGCGGAAACACCATATATTTT. Protein sequence: CASSPRGGGNTIYF.

This sequence joins TRBV5-1 and TRBJ2-5, with D possibly being TRBD2 (5 bases). With the DNA end fitting TRBJ2-7 better, the J assignment may be wrong. The CDR3 spans 14 residues. The germline V gene has CDR1 SGHRS and CDR2 YFSETQ. This CDR3 reads CASSRRRGPDEQYF. For the CDR3, the DNA is TGCGCCAGCAGTCGCCGCCGAGGGCCCGACGAGCAGTACTTC.

The V call is TRBV25-1, the J call TRBJ1-2; TRBD1 aligns across 8 bases. The J segment lost 4 bases and the V segment lost 3 bases, leaving 1 base of the junction unmatched. The CDR3 contains 13 residues. In germline, CDR1 is MGHDK, CDR2 SYGVNS. CDR3 residues: CASSEGTGYGYTF. The CDR3 bases are TGTGCCAGCAGTGAGGGGACAGGCTATGGCTACACCTTC.

This clone was counted once. J is TRBJ2-2 and V is TRBV24-1, with 8 bases aligning to TRBD1. Trimming cost V 2 bases and J 5 bases; bases outside gene matches: 3. Germline V gene data show CDR1 as KGHDR and CDR2 as SFDVKD. The CDR3 consists of 15 residues. CDR3 loop: CATSDWTGKTGELFF. The CDR3 nucleotides read TGTGCCACCAGTGATTGGACAGGGAAAACCGGGGAGCTGTTTTTT.

The rearrangement links TRBV5-4 to TRBJ2-7, with TRBD1 matching over 9 bases. The V and J ends lost 0 bases and 1 base, in that order; junction bases with no gene match: 5. Germline V gene data show CDR1 as SGHNT and CDR2 as YYREEE (reference sequence). The length of the CDR3 is 16 residues. CDR3 protein: CASSLGGDRVSYEQYF. The CDR3 DNA reads as TGTGCCAGCAGCTTGGGGGGGGACAGGGTTTCCTACGAGCAGTACTTC.

The V gene is TRBV6-1, the J gene TRBJ1-3; 7 bases line up with TRBD1. This CDR3 has 16 residues. Germline CDR1 is MNHNS and CDR2 is SASEGT. Germline trimming cut 3 bases from V and 0 bases from J; bases unmatched to any gene: 5. CDR3 amino acids: CASSERTGLSGNTIYF. CDR3 coding DNA: TGTGCCAGCAGTGAGAGGACAGGACTCTCTGGAAACACCATATATTTT.

The rearrangement joins TRBV2 to TRBJ2-1; 8 bases map to TRBD1. The CDR3 is made up of 12 amino acids. The J segment lost 9 bases and the V segment lost 6 bases, leaving 4 bases of the junction unmatched. Per the germline V gene, CDR1 is SNHLY and CDR2 is FYNNEI. CDR3 nucleotide sequence: TGTGCCAGCAGGGACAGGGTCAGTGAGCAGTTCTTC. It translates to CASRDRVSEQFF.

This chain joins TRBV21-1 and TRBJ2-5; the table's D gene call, TRBD1, was not cross checked with the DNA. TRBV21-1 is an annotated pseudogene. CDR3 length: 15 residues. CDR3 loop: CASSVWDSHQETQYF. CDR3 coding DNA: TGTGCCAGCAGCGTATGGGACAGTCACCAAGAGACCCAGTACTTC.

V and J are TRBV6-1 and TRBJ1-3; D remains ambiguous. V was cut by 1 base and J by 2 bases, with 9 bases left in between. CDR3 length: 15 residues. Germline V gene lookup returns CDR1 MNHNS and CDR2 SASEGT. CDR3 coding DNA: TGTGCCAGCAGTGAAGTCGGGCGGGCTGGAAACACCATATATTTT. Its protein product is CASSEVGRAGNTIYF.